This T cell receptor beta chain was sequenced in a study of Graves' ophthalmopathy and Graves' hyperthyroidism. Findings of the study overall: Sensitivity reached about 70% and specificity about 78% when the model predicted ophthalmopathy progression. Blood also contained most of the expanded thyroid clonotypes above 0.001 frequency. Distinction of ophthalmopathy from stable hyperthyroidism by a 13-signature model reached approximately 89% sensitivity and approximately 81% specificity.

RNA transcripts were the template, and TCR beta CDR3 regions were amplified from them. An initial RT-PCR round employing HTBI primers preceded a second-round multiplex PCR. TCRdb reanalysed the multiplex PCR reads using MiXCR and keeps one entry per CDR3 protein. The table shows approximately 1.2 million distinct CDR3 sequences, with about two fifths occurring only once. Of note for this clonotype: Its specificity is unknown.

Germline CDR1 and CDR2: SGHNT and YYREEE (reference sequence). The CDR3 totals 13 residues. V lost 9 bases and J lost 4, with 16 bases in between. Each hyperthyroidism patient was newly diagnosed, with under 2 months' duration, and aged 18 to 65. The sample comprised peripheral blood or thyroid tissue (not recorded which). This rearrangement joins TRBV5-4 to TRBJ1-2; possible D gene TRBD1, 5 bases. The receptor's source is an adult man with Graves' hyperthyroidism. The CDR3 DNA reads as TGTGCCATTTCGTCGGGACTGCTCTATGGCTACACCTTC. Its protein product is CAISSGLLYGYTF.